The 13 T cell receptor beta chains below come from one sample, sequenced in a study of shared clonotypes between healthy human individuals. Assay used: immunoSEQ multiplex PCR; TCRdb lists only in-frame clones, some missing. Counted here are around 690,000 clones, about 90% occurring once; the ten biggest clones make up 34%. Sequencing input: memory CD8+ T cells from PBMCs. Subset of the sample: CD45RO+ cells pooled with CCR7-negative TemRA cells. The receptors originated from a young man in good health. Some clones in this sample may be carry-over from other donors' samples.

DNA for the CDR3: TGTGCCAGCAGTCAAGGGGATTTCACTGGAAACACCATATATTTT. As protein: CASSQGDFTGNTIYF. The chain recombines TRBV9 with TRBJ1-3; weak D call: TRBD1 (5 bases). Trimming left V 5 bases short and J 2 bases short, with 14 bases between. The CDR3 is made up of 15 amino acids. Germline V CDR1 and CDR2: SGDLS, YYNGEE.

This chain uses TRBV30 with TRBJ1-5, with unresolved D. The CDR3 totals 13 residues. Germline-derived CDR1 and CDR2 are GTSNPN and SVGIG (reference sequence). Between the trimmed V and J ends, which lost 2 bases and 0 bases, there was a span of 5 bases. CDR3 DNA: TGTGCCTGGAGTCTCTATAGCAATCAGCCCCAGCATTTT. It codes for CAWSLYSNQPQHF.

The chain uses TRBV5-1 and TRBJ2-5, with a possible D match to TRBD2 (6 bases). CDR3 length equals 14 residues. Germline assignment: CDR1 SGHRS and CDR2 YFSETQ. The V end was cut by 1 base, the J end by 3 bases, with 10 bases between. CDR3 in amino acids: CASSLWREEETQYF. The CDR3 region has the DNA TGCGCCAGCAGCTTGTGGCGGGAAGAAGAGACCCAGTACTTC.

Turning to this clone: In the same sample, other DNA sequences code for this CDR3. The chain links TRBV30 to TRBJ2-7; TRBD2 is a possible D gene (5 bases). V shed 7 bases and J shed 3 bases, with 31 bases lying between them. CDR3 size: 18 residues. Germline V gene sequence: CDR1 GTSNPN, CDR2 SVGIG (reference sequence). CDR3 region: CAFLGVPKGPIPYYEQYF. The CDR3 coding sequence is TGTGCCTTCCTCGGGGTCCCCAAAGGGCCCATCCCCTACTACGAGCAGTACTTC.

This clone was counted between two and nine times. The V and J genes are TRBV7-9 and TRBJ2-2, with 8 bases fitting TRBD1. CDR1 SEHNR and CDR2 FQNEAQ come from the germline V gene (reference sequence). This CDR3 comprises 14 residues. The trim removed 5 bases at V and 1 base at J, leaving 0 bases unmatched. This chain's CDR3 is CASSGTGNTGELFF. The CDR3 DNA sequence: TGTGCCAGCAGCGGGACAGGGAACACCGGGGAGCTGTTTTTT.

Turning to this clone: Other DNA variants within this sample encode the same CDR3. The rearrangement links TRBV27 to TRBJ1-1; TRBD1 is a possible D gene (5 bases). CDR3 length: 13 residues. Trimming pared 2 bases from V and 4 bases from J, leaving 8 bases between. CDR1 MNHEY and CDR2 SMNVEV come from the germline V gene (reference sequence). CDR3 sequence (DNA): TGTGCCAGCAGTTTACTGGGGGGCACTGAAGCTTTCTTT. Protein sequence: CASSLLGGTEAFF.

The J gene is TRBJ2-5, the V gene TRBV6-1; maybe TRBD1 (6 bases). Trimming removed 7 bases at V and 5 bases at J, with 20 bases between. Germline V gene sequence: CDR1 MNHNS, CDR2 SASEGT. This CDR3 is built from 15 residues. The CDR3: CASIEGVLSTETQYF. The CDR3 DNA reads as TGTGCCAGCATCGAGGGGGTATTGAGTACGGAGACCCAGTACTTC.

Notes on this clone: Other DNA sequences in the same sample also yield this CDR3. The rearrangement joins TRBV9 to TRBJ2-1; D uncertain. This CDR3 has 14 amino acids. Per germline, CDR1 SGDLS and CDR2 YYNGEE. Trimming stripped 1 base from V and 0 bases from J, with 5 bases between. Written as DNA, the CDR3 is TGTGCCAGCAGCGTAACGGGCTCCTACAATGAGCAGTTCTTC. Translating gives CASSVTGSYNEQFF. Complete variable domain (other parts from reference TRBV9 and TRBJ2-1): DSGVTQTPKHLITATGQRVTLRCSPRSGDLSVYWYQQSLDQGLQFLIQYYNGEERAKGNILERFSAQQFPDLHSELNLSSLELGDSALYFCASSVTGSYNEQFFGPGTRLTVL.

The chain is built from TRBV9 and TRBJ2-3, with 8 nucleotides matching TRBD1. CDR1 and CDR2 from the germline V gene are SGDLS and YYNGEE. Trimming removed 3 bases from V and 4 bases from J; junction bases left unmatched: 4. The CDR3 covers 14 residues. CDR3 bases: TGTGCCAGCAGCGGGGACAGGTTGGCAGATACGCAGTATTTT. Protein: CASSGDRLADTQYF.

The rearrangement uses TRBV10-3 and TRBJ2-2; D may be TRBD1 or TRBD2 (5 bases each). Germline lookup yields CDR1 ENHRY and CDR2 SYGVKD. Trimming took 2 bases from V and 0 from J, leaving 10 bases between them. This CDR3 has 16 residues. The CDR3 spells CAISESGGSNTGELFF. DNA for the CDR3: TGTGCCATCAGTGAGAGTGGGGGATCGAACACCGGGGAGCTGTTTTTT.

This sequence joins TRBV4-1 and TRBJ1-1, with TRBD1 as a possible D gene (6 bases). Trimming shortened V by 2 bases and J by 1 base, and 11 bases separated the two germline ends. This CDR3 region has 15 residues. Per the germline V gene, CDR1 is MGHRA and CDR2 is YSYEKL. The CDR3 region is CASSQHRTENTEAFF. The DNA for the CDR3 is TGCGCCAGCAGCCAACACAGGACAGAGAACACTGAAGCTTTCTTT.

The chain employs TRBV29-1 and TRBJ1-2; maybe TRBD1 (6 bases). From germline, CDR1 is SQVTM and CDR2 ANQGSEA. V lost 6 bases, J lost 6 bases, and 17 bases lay in between. CDR3 length: 13 amino acids. The CDR3 DNA is TGCAGCGTACAGGATTGGGGGCCTGATGGCTACACCTTC. Translated: CSVQDWGPDGYTF.

This chain joins TRBV5-1 and TRBJ2-1, with D perhaps TRBD1 (6 bases). CDR3 length: 15 amino acids. Germline CDR1 is SGHRS and CDR2 is YFSETQ. Between the trimmed V and J ends, which lost 0 bases and 7 bases, there was a span of 14 bases. The CDR3 is CASSLEQGVRNEQFF. CDR3 DNA: TGCGCCAGCAGCTTGGAACAGGGCGTTCGAAATGAGCAGTTCTTC. The whole variable domain, remainder taken from reference TRBV5-1 and TRBJ2-1, is KAGVTQTPRYLIKTRGQQVTLSCSPISGHRSVSWYQQTPGQGLQFLFEYFSETQRNKGNFPGRFSGRQFSNSRSEMNVSTLELGDSALYLCASSLEQGVRNEQFFGPGTRLTVL.